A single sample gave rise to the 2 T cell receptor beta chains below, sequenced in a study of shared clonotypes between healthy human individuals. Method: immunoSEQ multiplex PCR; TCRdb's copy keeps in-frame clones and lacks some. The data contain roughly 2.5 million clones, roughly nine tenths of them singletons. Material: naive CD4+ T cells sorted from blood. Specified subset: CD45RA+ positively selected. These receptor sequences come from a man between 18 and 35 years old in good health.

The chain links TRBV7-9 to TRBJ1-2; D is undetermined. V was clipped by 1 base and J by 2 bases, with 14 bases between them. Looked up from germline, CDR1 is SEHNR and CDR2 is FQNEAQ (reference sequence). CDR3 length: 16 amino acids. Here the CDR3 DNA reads TGTGCCAGCAGCTTAGACGGCCAGTATTTCAACTATGGCTACACCTTC. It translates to CASSLDGQYFNYGYTF. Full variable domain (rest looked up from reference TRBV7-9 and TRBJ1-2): DTGVSQNPRHKITKRGQNVTFRCDPISEHNRLYWYRQTLGQGPEFLTYFQNEAQLEKSRLLSDRFSAERPKGSFSTLEIQRTEQGDSAMYLCASSLDGQYFNYGYTFGSGTRLTVV.

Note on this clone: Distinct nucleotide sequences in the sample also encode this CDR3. The CDR3 is CASSSSGTNQPQHF. The CDR3 nucleotides read TGTGCCAGCAGCTCTTCGGGGACCAATCAGCCCCAGCATTTT. The chain employs TRBV7-9 and TRBJ1-5, with D possibly being TRBD1 (5 bases). V lost 4 bases and J 3 bases, leaving 10 bases between the germline ends. Germline V gives CDR1 SEHNR, CDR2 FQNEAQ (reference sequence). This CDR3 has 14 residues.